These 9 T cell receptor beta chains were sequenced from one sample in a study of blood T cell repertoires in COVID-19. The method was immunoSEQ multiplex PCR; TCRdb's version includes in-frame clones alone and lacks a portion of them. The sample records just over 300,000 clones, around 89% being singletons. Sequencing was performed on PBMCs or T cells enriched from blood (not recorded which). The source of these receptors is a woman younger than 30 with acute COVID-19.

The chain has TRBV5-8 and TRBJ1-2; D is uncertain. Trimming shortened V by 3 bases and J by 4 bases, and 10 bases separated the two germline ends. CDR3 length: 13 residues. The germline V gene encodes CDR1 SGHTS and CDR2 YDEGEE. This CDR3 is CASSYLASYGYTF. The CDR3 nucleotides are TGTGCCAGCAGCTATCTCGCCAGCTATGGCTACACCTTC.

The V gene is TRBV28, the J gene TRBJ2-5; D unclear. Trimming removed 3 bases from V and 7 bases from J, with 9 bases in between. The CDR3 spans 12 residues. The germline CDR1 and CDR2 sequences are MDHEN and SYDVKM. CDR3 coding DNA: TGTGCCAGCAGTTTTGGCGAGGTGACCCAGTACTTC. Translated: CASSFGEVTQYF.

The J gene is TRBJ2-2, the V gene TRBV2; TRBD2 aligns across 11 bases. CDR1 is SNHLY, CDR2 FYNNEI, per germline. V shed 6 bases and J 4 bases; nucleotides not matched to a gene: 7. The CDR3 is 16 amino acids. The chain's CDR3 is CASRGGLAEVTGELFF. CDR3 DNA: TGTGCCAGCAGGGGGGGACTAGCGGAAGTCACCGGGGAGCTGTTTTTT.

The V and J genes are TRBV7-3 and TRBJ2-1, with 15 bases aligning to TRBD2. The length of the CDR3 is 16 residues. V lost 4 bases and J lost 8; bases outside the gene matches: 6. Germline V gives CDR1 SGHTA, CDR2 FQGTGA. The DNA of the CDR3 is TGTGCCAGCAGCTCGGGACTAGCGGGAGGAAGGGATGAGCAGTTCTTC. Its protein product is CASSSGLAGGRDEQFF.

This chain connects TRBV9 to TRBJ2-5, with TRBD2 matching over 8 bases. Germline V gene sequence: CDR1 SGDLS, CDR2 YYNGEE. The ends lost 0 bases at V and 2 bases at J; junction bases unmatched: 6. This CDR3 comprises 16 residues. In nucleotides, the CDR3 is TGTGCCAGCAGCGTAGATGGCGGGGGGCCACAAGAGACCCAGTACTTC. It is translated as CASSVDGGGPQETQYF.

The chain combines TRBV12-3 or TRBV12-4 with TRBJ1-2; D is ambiguous. This CDR3 comprises 13 residues. V lost 5 bases and J 2 bases, leaving 9 bases between the germline ends. Written as DNA, the CDR3 is TGTGCCAGCAGTCCAGGACTAAACTATGGCTACACCTTC. Translating it yields CASSPGLNYGYTF.

This chain connects TRBV28 to TRBJ1-4; a possible D gene is TRBD1 (6 bases). The CDR3 length is 14 residues. Trimming shortened V by 4 bases and J by 11 bases, and 17 bases separated the two germline ends. CDR1 MDHEN and CDR2 SYDVKM come from the germline V gene. CDR3 bases: TGTGCCAGCAGTTACGGGACACCTCAATTTAAACTGTTTTTT. Protein product: CASSYGTPQFKLFF. Full variable domain (outside the CDR3, taken from reference TRBV28 and TRBJ1-4): DVKVTQSSRYLVKRTGEKVFLECVQDMDHENMFWYRQDPGLGLRLIYFSYDVKMKEKGDIPEGYSVSREKKERFSLILESASTNQTSMYLCASSYGTPQFKLFFGSGTQLSVL.

This chain uses TRBV1 with TRBJ2-1; TRBD2 is taken as the D call from the table, unchecked against the DNA. TRBV1 is given as a pseudogene. This CDR3 is 16 amino acids long. CDR3 sequence reads: CTSSQFPGGGFNEQFF. As DNA, the CDR3 is TGCACCAGCAGCCAATTCCCTGGAGGAGGATTTAATGAGCAGTTCTTC.

The chain recombines TRBV27 with TRBJ2-1, with TRBD2 matching over 7 bases. Trimming removed 5 bases from V and 4 bases from J; junction bases left unmatched: 11. Per germline, CDR1 MNHEY and CDR2 SMNVEV (reference sequence). The CDR3 consists of 16 residues. CDR3 nucleotides: TGTGCCAGCAGTCCCATGGGCGGGAGTAGTTACAATGAGCAGTTCTTC. Translating it yields CASSPMGGSSYNEQFF.